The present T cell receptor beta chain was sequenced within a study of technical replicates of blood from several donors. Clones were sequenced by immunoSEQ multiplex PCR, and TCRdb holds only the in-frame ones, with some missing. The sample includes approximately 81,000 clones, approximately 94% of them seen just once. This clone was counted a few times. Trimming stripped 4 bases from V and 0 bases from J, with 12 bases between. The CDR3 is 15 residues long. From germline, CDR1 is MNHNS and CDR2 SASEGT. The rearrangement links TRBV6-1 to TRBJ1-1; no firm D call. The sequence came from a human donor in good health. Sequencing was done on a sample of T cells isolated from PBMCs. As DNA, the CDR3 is TGTGCCAGCAGTGTGGTTGAGGGCCTGAACACTGAAGCTTTCTTT. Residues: CASSVVEGLNTEAFF.